The 17 T cell receptor beta chains below all came from one sample that was sequenced in a study of PD-L1 blockade in urothelial cancer. Some clones are missing from TCRdb's copy, which holds only in-frame ones; the method was immunoSEQ multiplex PCR. The sample has 56,000 or so clones; over 75% are singletons. Time point in this sample: pretreatment peripheral blood. The source was PBMCs, collected around atezolizumab (anti-PD-L1) treatment. Source of these receptors: an older man with urothelial cancer.

This chain connects TRBV11-2 to TRBJ1-2; 7 bases align to TRBD1. Germline loops: CDR1 SGHAT, CDR2 FQNNGV. The trim removed 5 bases at V and 2 bases at J, leaving 5 bases unmatched. The CDR3 loop spans 14 amino acids. The CDR3 DNA sequence: TGTGCCAGCAGCGGGGACAGAGAGAACTATGGCTACACCTTC. This codes for CASSGDRENYGYTF.

The chain combines TRBV30 with TRBJ2-4, with D unclear. V lost 3 bases to trimming and J lost 0 bases, with 9 bases between them. Germline CDR1 reads GTSNPN; CDR2 reads SVGIG (reference sequence). CDR3 length: 14 residues. CDR3 bases: TGTGCCTGGAGCCCACGGGTAGCCAAAAACATTCAGTACTTC. Translated, it gives CAWSPRVAKNIQYF. Full variable domain (rest looked up from reference TRBV30 and TRBJ2-4): SQTIHQWPATLVQPVGSPLSLECTVEGTSNPNLYWYRQAAGRGLQLLFYSVGIGQISSEVPQNLSASRPQDRQFILSSKKLLLSDSGFYLCAWSPRVAKNIQYFGAGTRLSVL.

This clone occurred once. The V call is TRBV18, the J call TRBJ2-5; 8 positions agree with TRBD1. The CDR3 consists of 16 residues. The V gene's germline CDR1 is KGHSH and CDR2 LQKENI. Trimming took 3 bases from V and 5 from J; bases not matched to a gene: 11. CDR3 bases: TGTGCCAGCTCACCGGACAGGGTATCGCGCCGGGAGACCCAGTACTTC. Its translation: CASSPDRVSRRETQYF.

The rearrangement links TRBV6-1 to TRBJ2-7; 7 bases are a match to TRBD1. The germline gives CDR1 MNHNS, CDR2 SASEGT. The junction had 4 bases not matched to a gene; V was cut back by 2 bases and J by 3 bases. This CDR3 is 14 amino acids long. The CDR3 is CASSESQGVYEQYF. The CDR3 DNA reads TGTGCCAGCAGTGAAAGTCAGGGGGTCTACGAGCAGTACTTC.

The chain uses TRBV7-9 and TRBJ2-1; 8 bases line up with TRBD2. With V trimmed by 5 bases and J by 6 bases, 9 bases remained unmatched. Germline CDR1 is SEHNR and CDR2 is FQNEAQ (reference sequence). The CDR3 covers 15 residues. Here the CDR3 DNA reads TGTGCCAGCAGCCCCCAAGCGGGAGCGGGCAATGAGCAGTTCTTC. It encodes CASSPQAGAGNEQFF.

The chain recombines TRBV4-1 with TRBJ2-3; maybe TRBD2 (6 bases). This CDR3 spans 14 amino acids. V was clipped by 0 bases and J by 4 bases, with 8 bases between them. Germline V gene lookup returns CDR1 MGHRA and CDR2 YSYEKL. CDR3 residues: CASSQEGGPDTQYF. CDR3 bases: TGCGCCAGCAGCCAAGAGGGAGGTCCAGATACGCAGTATTTT.

Notes on this clone: A much larger clone lies a single base off, so this may be a read error. This CDR3 is also generated by other DNA sequences in the sample. This chain connects TRBV19 to TRBJ2-7, with 8 bases fitting TRBD1. V gave up 5 bases and J gave up 4 bases; unmatched junction bases: 7. The germline V gene has CDR1 LNHDA and CDR2 SQIVND (reference sequence). The CDR3 has 14 residues. CDR3 protein: CASSPGTGGYEQYF. The DNA of the CDR3 is TGTGCCAGTAGTCCCGGGACAGGCGGGTACGAGCAGTACTTC. Based on the CDR3 plus reference TRBV19 and TRBJ2-7, the full variable domain is DGGITQSPKYLFRKEGQNVTLSCEQNLNHDAMYWYRQDPGQGLRLIYYSQIVNDFQKGDIAEGYSVSREKKESFPLTVTSAQKNPTAFYLCASSPGTGGYEQYFGPGTRLTVT.

The chain combines TRBV29-1 with TRBJ2-5; 11 positions match TRBD1. V lost 0 bases, J lost 5 bases, and 5 bases stayed unmatched. CDR1 is SQVTM and CDR2 is ANQGSEA in the germline V gene. The CDR3 has 15 residues. The CDR3 reads CSVEDRTGGWETQYF. The CDR3 bases are TGCAGCGTTGAAGACCGGACAGGGGGCTGGGAGACCCAGTACTTC.

This chain joins TRBV15 and TRBJ2-2; 9 bases line up with TRBD1. V was clipped by 3 bases and J by 0 bases; unmatched bases: 2. This CDR3 has 16 amino acids. Looked up from germline, CDR1 is LNHNV and CDR2 is YYDKDF (reference sequence). The CDR3: CATSSGTGTNTGELFF. In DNA, the CDR3 is TGTGCCACCAGCAGTGGGACAGGGACGAACACCGGGGAGCTGTTTTTT.

The chain has TRBV7-9 and TRBJ2-7; possible D gene TRBD2, 6 bases. The germline V and J ends were trimmed by 5 bases and 1 base, with 21 bases remaining between them. CDR3 length: 17 residues. The germline V gene has CDR1 SEHNR and CDR2 FQNEAQ (reference sequence). In nucleotides, the CDR3 is TGTGCCAGCAGCCCCTCGGAATTCGCGCGGGGTTCCTACGAGCAGTACTTC. Translated: CASSPSEFARGSYEQYF. Looking up the rest from reference TRBV7-9 and TRBJ2-7 gives the full variable domain: DTGVSQNPRHKITKRGQNVTFRCDPISEHNRLYWYRQTLGQGPEFLTYFQNEAQLEKSRLLSDRFSAERPKGSFSTLEIQRTEQGDSAMYLCASSPSEFARGSYEQYFGPGTRLTVT.

The chain recombines TRBV19 with TRBJ2-2; TRBD2 is a possible D gene (7 bases). Germline CDR1 and CDR2: LNHDA and SQIVND (reference sequence). Trimming shortened V by 5 bases and J by 2 bases, and 18 bases separated the two germline ends. This CDR3 has 17 amino acids. The CDR3 region has the DNA TGTGCCAGTAGTTCGTACGGGGGAGGGGGTAACACCGGGGAGCTGTTTTTT. It specifies CASSSYGGGGNTGELFF.

This clone was seen a single time. The chain employs TRBV7-9 and TRBJ2-1; 7 positions match TRBD1. Germline V gene lookup returns CDR1 SEHNR and CDR2 FQNEAQ (reference sequence). V shed 3 bases, J shed 4 bases, and the junction held 3 bases outside the gene matches. This CDR3 comprises 14 residues. This CDR3 reads CASSLGTVYNEQFF. The CDR3 region has the DNA TGTGCCAGCAGCTTGGGGACAGTTTACAATGAGCAGTTCTTC.

A remark on this clone: At one boundary the junction diverges from the germline segment, which might be a read error. The chain carries TRBV4-2 and TRBJ2-3; 7 bases agree with TRBD1. The CDR3 covers 13 residues. Germline-derived CDR1 and CDR2 are LGHNA and YNFKEQ. The CDR3 DNA follows: TGTGCCAGCAGCCAAGAAGGGGGCAGGAGCGTCAATTTT. Encoded protein: CASSQEGGRSVNF.

The chain recombines TRBV18 with TRBJ1-1; D ambiguous. Germline assignment: CDR1 KGHSH and CDR2 LQKENI. The CDR3 length is 13 residues. Trimming pared 1 base from V and 8 bases from J, leaving 11 bases between. The CDR3 sequence: CASSPRASREAFF. DNA of the CDR3: TGTGCCAGCTCACCACGGGCGAGCCGAGAAGCTTTCTTT.

V and J are TRBV9 and TRBJ2-2; no firm D call. Germline assignment: CDR1 SGDLS and CDR2 YYNGEE. The CDR3 has 13 amino acids. V was pared by 0 bases and J by 8 bases, with 8 bases between. The CDR3 spells CASSVGRGGELFF. The CDR3 DNA reads TGTGCCAGCAGCGTAGGTCGAGGAGGGGAGCTGTTTTTT. The full variable domain, in which reference TRBV9 and TRBJ2-2 provide the parts outside the CDR3, is DSGVTQTPKHLITATGQRVTLRCSPRSGDLSVYWYQQSLDQGLQFLIQYYNGEERAKGNILERFSAQQFPDLHSELNLSSLELGDSALYFCASSVGRGGELFFGEGSRLTVL.

The chain carries TRBV13 and TRBJ2-7, with 7 bases fitting TRBD2. The V gene end was trimmed by 6 bases and the J gene end by 2 bases; junction bases not matched to a gene: 7. CDR3 size: 14 residues. Germline-derived CDR1 and CDR2 are PRHDT and FYEKMQ (reference sequence). The CDR3 is CASRAGVSPYEQYF. The CDR3 bases are TGTGCCAGCAGGGCGGGGGTATCCCCCTACGAGCAGTACTTC. Filled out from reference TRBV13 and TRBJ2-7, the complete variable domain reads AAGVIQSPRHLIKEKRETATLKCYPIPRHDTVYWYQQGPGQDPQFLISFYEKMQSDKGSIPDRFSAQQFSDYHSELNMSSLELGDSALYFCASRAGVSPYEQYFGPGTRLTVT.

This sequence joins TRBV7-9 and TRBJ1-1; D is perhaps TRBD1 (5 bases). This CDR3 region has 13 residues. Trimming cost V 5 bases and J 4 bases, with 11 bases left between them. Germline V gene sequence: CDR1 SEHNR, CDR2 FQNEAQ (reference sequence). CDR3 in DNA: TGTGCCAGCAGCCCCCTGGGGGGCACTGAAGCTTTCTTT. It is translated as CASSPLGGTEAFF.